Listed below are T cell receptor beta chains from one sample, sequenced in a study of T cell repertoires in aging, cancer and after chemotherapy. MiXCR, applied by TCRdb to the multiplex PCR reads, yields one record per CDR3 protein. The data show about 1,600 distinct CDR3 sequences, with more than 20% seen just once and about 70% held by the top ten. The sequencing input was blood. The source is a human donor with a solid tumor. Both conserved end residues are part of each CDR3. The order of the fields is CDR3 DNA, CDR3 protein, J gene, D gene, V gene, clone size. The D gene is left open where the match is weak. Size is omitted from some rows. Given values are once, few, many or a class for expanded clones.

TGCGCCAGCAGCTTGGGTGGGGGATACAATGAGCAGTTCTTC	CASSLGGGYNEQFF	TRBJ2-1	.	TRBV5-1	few
TGCGCCAGCAGCCCCTCAGGGGCCTCTGGGGCCAACGTCCTGACTTTC	CASSPSGASGANVLTF	TRBJ2-6	.	TRBV5-1	.
TGTGCCAGCAGCTTGGCCTCGACAGGGGGCCATGGCTACACCTTC	CASSLASTGGHGYTF	TRBJ1-2	TRBD1	TRBV5-5	medium-sized
TGTGCCAGCAGCTTCGGCGGCCCGATGGGTTCACCCCTCCACTTT	CASSFGGPMGSPLHF	TRBJ1-6	.	TRBV13	medium-sized
TGTGCCAGCAGCCACAGCTCCTATAATTCACCCCTCCACTTT	CASSHSSYNSPLHF	TRBJ1-6	.	TRBV15	few
TGTGCCACCAGCAGGGACATTACAGGGGACTGGGAAGGATCACCCCTCCACTTT	CATSRDITGDWEGSPLHF	TRBJ1-6	TRBD1	TRBV15	.
TGTGCCAGCAGCTTGGCCGGTCTGGGCCTAGGTGGCAATCAGCCCCAGCATTTT	CASSLAGLGLGGNQPQHF	TRBJ1-5	.	TRBV5-6	medium-sized
TGTGCCAGCAAGACCGTGAGCGGGCCTTCCACAGATACGCAGTATTTT	CASKTVSGPSTDTQYF	TRBJ2-3	.	TRBV27	medium-sized
TGTGCCAGCAGCTTAGAAGAGACCCAGTACTTC	CASSLEETQYF	TRBJ2-5	.	TRBV11-3	.
TGTGCCAGCAGCTTAGAGGGCGGGTCGGGCAAAAACATTCAGTACTTC	CASSLEGGSGKNIQYF	TRBJ2-4	.	TRBV19	.
TGTGCCAGCAGCATTGGACAGCCCACCGCTAACTATGGCTACACCTTC	CASSIGQPTANYGYTF	TRBJ1-2	.	TRBV5-5	.
TGTGCCAGTAGTATAGTCCCCAGGGTGAACACTGAAGCTTTCTTT	CASSIVPRVNTEAFF	TRBJ1-1	.	TRBV19	medium-sized
TGCAGCGTTGAAGGGACCAACACTGAAGCTTTCTTT	CSVEGTNTEAFF	TRBJ1-1	.	TRBV29-1	medium-sized
TGTGCCAGCAGTGACTCTAGGGCCAAAAACATTCAGTACTTC	CASSDSRAKNIQYF	TRBJ2-4	.	TRBV2	.
TGTGCCAGCACCCTTGGACAGTTCGGGGAGCTGTTTTTT	CASTLGQFGELFF	TRBJ2-2	.	TRBV6-2/TRBV6-3	medium-sized
TGTGCCAGCAGGGCCGGGACAGAGAATCAGCCCCAGCATTTT	CASRAGTENQPQHF	TRBJ1-5	TRBD1	TRBV6-5	.
TGTGCCAGCACCCGTGGGGGTACCTTGGACACCATATATTTT	CASTRGGTLDTIYF	TRBJ1-3	.	TRBV11-3	.
TGTGCCAGCAGCCTACCGGACAGGAGCTATGGCTACACCTTC	CASSLPDRSYGYTF	TRBJ1-2	TRBD1	TRBV28	few
TGTGCCAGCAGCTTGGAAGGACGCGCGTACGAGCAGTACTTC	CASSLEGRAYEQYF	TRBJ2-7	.	TRBV5-5	medium-sized
TGTGCCAGCAGCTTTAGTATGAGCCAAGAGACCCAGTACTTC	CASSFSMSQETQYF	TRBJ2-5	.	TRBV5-4	medium-sized
TGTGCCAGTAGTATCGGTGGGACTTACTCCTACGAGCAGTACTTC	CASSIGGTYSYEQYF	TRBJ2-7	.	TRBV19	medium-sized
TGTGCCAGCAAAGAGTCCCGCACAGATACGCAGTATTTT	CASKESRTDTQYF	TRBJ2-3	.	TRBV12-3/TRBV12-4	few
TGTGCCAGCAGGAAAAACAGGGGAAATCAGCCCCAGCATTTT	CASRKNRGNQPQHF	TRBJ1-5	TRBD1	TRBV6-1	medium-sized
TGTGCCATCAGCGCGGGACAGAACTATGGCTACACCTTC	CAISAGQNYGYTF	TRBJ1-2	TRBD1	TRBV10-3	medium-sized
TGTGCCAGTAGGAGGGACTCTTACAATGAGCAGTTCTTC	CASRRDSYNEQFF	TRBJ2-1	.	TRBV19	medium-sized
TGTGCCAGCAGCTTAGACTCCCCGGCAGATACGCAGTATTTT	CASSLDSPADTQYF	TRBJ2-3	.	TRBV7-6	.
TGTGCCAGCAGTTTGGGGGGCCAGGGTAGGCACGAGCAGTACTTC	CASSLGGQGRHEQYF	TRBJ2-7	.	TRBV28	.
TGTGCCAGCAGCTTGGACAGGGGCACGGATACGCAGTATTTT	CASSLDRGTDTQYF	TRBJ2-3	TRBD1	TRBV7-9	.
TGTGCCAGCAGCCGAAGGTCACAGTGGGCATGGGAGACCCAGTACTTC	CASSRRSQWAWETQYF	TRBJ2-5	.	TRBV28	.
TGTGCCAGCCTTCCCATGGGGGGGGCACGGGAGACCCAGTACTTC	CASLPMGGARETQYF	TRBJ2-5	.	TRBV27	medium-sized
TGTGCCAGCAAGGAGCGCGGCAGCAGCTACGAGCAGTACTTC	CASKERGSSYEQYF	TRBJ2-7	.	TRBV2	.
TGCAGCGCCGCTAGCCGGGGAGGGGAGACCCAGTACTTC	CSAASRGGETQYF	TRBJ2-5	TRBD2	TRBV29-1	large
TGCGCCAGCAGCTTGGATTTTGGGGTGCTGAACACTGAAGCTTTCTTT	CASSLDFGVLNTEAFF	TRBJ1-1	.	TRBV5-1	.
TGTGCCATCAGGGGCTTAGGGGGGGCGCTGGACGAGCAGTACTTC	CAIRGLGGALDEQYF	TRBJ2-7	.	TRBV10-3	few
TGTGCCAGCAGCCAAACAGGGGCCCCCTACGAGCAGTACTTC	CASSQTGAPYEQYF	TRBJ2-7	TRBD1	TRBV5-6	medium-sized
TGCAGTGCTAGTATGTCGGGAGACAGGGGTTCTAAAGGCTACACCTTC	CSASMSGDRGSKGYTF	TRBJ1-2	TRBD1	TRBV20-1	.
TGCGCCAGCAGTCAATCGGAAGGGTGGCCCCCCTACGAGCAGTACTTC	CASSQSEGWPPYEQYF	TRBJ2-7	.	TRBV23-1	few
TGTGCCAGTAGTATAGATCAAGAGCGGGGCTACGAGCAGTACTTC	CASSIDQERGYEQYF	TRBJ2-7	TRBD2	TRBV19	medium-sized
TGTGCCAGCAGTTACGGGGCTAGCGGGGGTCAGCAGTACTTC	CASSYGASGGQQYF	TRBJ2-7	TRBD2	TRBV6-2/TRBV6-3	medium-sized
TGTGCCAGCAGTTACTCGTGGTCTGGGGCCAACGTCCTGACTTTC	CASSYSWSGANVLTF	TRBJ2-6	.	TRBV6-5	medium-sized
TGTGCCAGTAGCAAGGGGGGGACAGGGGTGGAGCAGTACTTC	CASSKGGTGVEQYF	TRBJ2-7	TRBD1	TRBV19	medium-sized
TGCGCCAGCAGCCAAGATTGGGCGGGGGGGCCTGCCAATGAGCAGTTCTTC	CASSQDWAGGPANEQFF	TRBJ2-1	TRBD2	TRBV4-3	.
TGTGCCACCAGTGATTTGAGGGGGGGCGGGAGTACCTACAATGAGCAGTTCTTC	CATSDLRGGGSTYNEQFF	TRBJ2-1	.	TRBV24-1	medium-sized
TGCGCCAGCAGCTTTGGATTTAACACTGAAGCTTTCTTT	CASSFGFNTEAFF	TRBJ1-1	.	TRBV5-1	few
TGTGCCAGCAGCTTGGCCTCGACAGGGCACTATGGCTACACCTTC	CASSLASTGHYGYTF	TRBJ1-2	TRBD1	TRBV5-6	.
TGTGCCAGCAGTGCGGGGACTAGCGGTTACAATGAGCAGTTCTTC	CASSAGTSGYNEQFF	TRBJ2-1	TRBD2	TRBV6-1	medium-sized